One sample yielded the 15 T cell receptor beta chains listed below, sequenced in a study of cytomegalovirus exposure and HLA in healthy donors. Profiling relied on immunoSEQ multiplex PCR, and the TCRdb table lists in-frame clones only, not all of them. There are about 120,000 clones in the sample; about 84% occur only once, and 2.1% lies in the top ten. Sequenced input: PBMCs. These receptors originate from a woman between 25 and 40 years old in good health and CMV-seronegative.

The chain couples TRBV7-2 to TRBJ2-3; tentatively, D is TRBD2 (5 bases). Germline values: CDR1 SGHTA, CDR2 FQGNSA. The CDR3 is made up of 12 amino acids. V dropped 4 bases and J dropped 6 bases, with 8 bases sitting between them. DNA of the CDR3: TGTGCCAGCAGCTCGGGCGGGGATACGCAGTATTTT. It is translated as CASSSGGDTQYF.

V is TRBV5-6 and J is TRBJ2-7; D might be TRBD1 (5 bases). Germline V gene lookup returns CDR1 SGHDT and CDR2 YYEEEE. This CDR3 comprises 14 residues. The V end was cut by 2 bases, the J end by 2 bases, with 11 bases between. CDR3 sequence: CASSFQTDTYEQYF. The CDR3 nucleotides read TGTGCCAGCAGCTTCCAGACGGACACCTACGAGCAGTACTTC.

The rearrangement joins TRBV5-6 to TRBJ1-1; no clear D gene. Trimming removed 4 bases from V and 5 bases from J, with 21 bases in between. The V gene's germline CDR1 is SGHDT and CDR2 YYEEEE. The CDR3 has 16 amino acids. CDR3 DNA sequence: TGTGCCAGCAGCCGACAAACATCGTTGTCGTGGACTGAAGCTTTCTTT. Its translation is CASSRQTSLSWTEAFF.

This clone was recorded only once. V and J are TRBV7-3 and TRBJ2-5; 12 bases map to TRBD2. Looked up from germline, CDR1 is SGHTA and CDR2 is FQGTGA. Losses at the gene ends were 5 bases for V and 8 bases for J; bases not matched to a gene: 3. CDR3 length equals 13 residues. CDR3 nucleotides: TGTGCCAGCAGCCTGACTAGCGGGGGAACCCAGTACTTC. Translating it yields CASSLTSGGTQYF.

The CDR3 DNA is TGTGCCAGCAGTTACTTAGCGGGGGGCGCCGGGGAGCTGTTTTTT. Its protein product is CASSYLAGGAGELFF. This sequence joins TRBV6-5 and TRBJ2-2; TRBD2 matches 10 bases. The V and J ends lost 1 base and 6 bases, in that order; junction bases with no gene match: 2. The CDR3 spans 15 residues. The germline V gene encodes CDR1 MNHEY and CDR2 SVGAGI.

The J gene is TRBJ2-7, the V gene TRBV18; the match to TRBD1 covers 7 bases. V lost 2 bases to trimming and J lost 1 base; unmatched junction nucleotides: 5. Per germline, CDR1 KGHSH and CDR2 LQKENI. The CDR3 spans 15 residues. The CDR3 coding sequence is TGTGCCAGCTCACCATGGGACAGACCTTCCTACGAGCAGTACTTC. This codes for CASSPWDRPSYEQYF.

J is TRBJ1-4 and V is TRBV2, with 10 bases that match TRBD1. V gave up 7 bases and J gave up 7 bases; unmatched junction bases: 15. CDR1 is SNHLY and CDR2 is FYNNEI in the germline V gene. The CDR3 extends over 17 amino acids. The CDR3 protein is CASTPGTGDLGSEKLFF. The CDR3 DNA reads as TGTGCCAGCACCCCCGGGACAGGGGATTTGGGGAGTGAAAAACTGTTTTTT.

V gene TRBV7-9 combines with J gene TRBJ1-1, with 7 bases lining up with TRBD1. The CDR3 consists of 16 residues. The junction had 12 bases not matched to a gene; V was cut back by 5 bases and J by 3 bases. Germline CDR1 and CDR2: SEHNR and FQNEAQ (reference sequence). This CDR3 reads CASSPRDSPKDTEAFF. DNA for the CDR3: TGTGCCAGCAGCCCTCGGGACAGCCCCAAGGACACTGAAGCTTTCTTT.

The CDR3 sequence is CASSLLSNQETQYF. The CDR3, as DNA: TGTGCCAGCAGCTTACTTAGCAACCAAGAGACCCAGTACTTC. This chain connects TRBV7-6 to TRBJ2-5; D uncertain. Germline V gives CDR1 SGHVS, CDR2 FNYEAQ. This CDR3 is 14 amino acids long. V was pared by 2 bases and J by 0 bases, with 7 bases between.

CDR3 in DNA: TGTGCCAGCAGTTACTCGGGACAGGGCTCTGGAAACACCATATATTTT. The encoded protein is CASSYSGQGSGNTIYF. The rearrangement joins TRBV6-5 to TRBJ1-3, with TRBD1 matching over 9 bases. There are 16 residues in the CDR3. Germline-derived CDR1 and CDR2 are MNHEY and SVGAGI. The V gene end was trimmed by 0 bases and the J gene end by 0 bases; junction bases not matched to a gene: 0.

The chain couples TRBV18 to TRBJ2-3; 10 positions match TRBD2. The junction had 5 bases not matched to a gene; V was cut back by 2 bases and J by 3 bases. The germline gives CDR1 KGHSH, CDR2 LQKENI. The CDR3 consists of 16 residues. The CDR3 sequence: CASSPTSSGGTDTQYF. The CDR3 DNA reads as TGTGCCAGCTCACCAACATCTAGCGGGGGAACAGATACGCAGTATTTT. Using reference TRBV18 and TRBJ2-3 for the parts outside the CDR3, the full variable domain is NAGVMQNPRHLVRRRGQEARLRCSPMKGHSHVYWYRQLPEEGLKFMVYLQKENIIDESGMPKERFSAEFPKEGPSILRIQQVVRGDSAAYFCASSPTSSGGTDTQYFGPGTRLTVL.

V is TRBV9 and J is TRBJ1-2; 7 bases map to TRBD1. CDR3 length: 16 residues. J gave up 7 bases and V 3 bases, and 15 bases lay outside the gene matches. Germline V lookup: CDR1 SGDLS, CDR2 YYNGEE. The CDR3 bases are TGTGCCAGCAGCGGACAGAATCCCCAGGGGGTGGCTGGCTACACCTTC. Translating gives CASSGQNPQGVAGYTF.

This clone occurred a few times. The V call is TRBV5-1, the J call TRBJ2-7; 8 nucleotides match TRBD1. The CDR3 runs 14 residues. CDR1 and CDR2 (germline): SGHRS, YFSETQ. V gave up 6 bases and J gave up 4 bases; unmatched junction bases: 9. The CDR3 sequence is CASKSDRGGYEQYF. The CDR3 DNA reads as TGCGCCAGCAAATCCGACAGGGGCGGATACGAGCAGTACTTC.

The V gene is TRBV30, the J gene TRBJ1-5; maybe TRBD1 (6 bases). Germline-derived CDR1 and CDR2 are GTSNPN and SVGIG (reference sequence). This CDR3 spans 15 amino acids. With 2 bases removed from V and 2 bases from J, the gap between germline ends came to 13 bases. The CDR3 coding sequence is TGTGCCTGGAGTTTCACCAGGGGAGGCAATCAGCCCCAGCATTTT. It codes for CAWSFTRGGNQPQHF.

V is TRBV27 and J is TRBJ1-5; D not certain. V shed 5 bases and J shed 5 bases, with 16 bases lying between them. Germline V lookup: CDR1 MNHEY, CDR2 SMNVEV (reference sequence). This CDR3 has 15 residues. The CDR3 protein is CASSTKPFGDQPQHF. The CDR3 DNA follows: TGTGCCAGCAGTACAAAACCTTTCGGGGATCAGCCCCAGCATTTT.